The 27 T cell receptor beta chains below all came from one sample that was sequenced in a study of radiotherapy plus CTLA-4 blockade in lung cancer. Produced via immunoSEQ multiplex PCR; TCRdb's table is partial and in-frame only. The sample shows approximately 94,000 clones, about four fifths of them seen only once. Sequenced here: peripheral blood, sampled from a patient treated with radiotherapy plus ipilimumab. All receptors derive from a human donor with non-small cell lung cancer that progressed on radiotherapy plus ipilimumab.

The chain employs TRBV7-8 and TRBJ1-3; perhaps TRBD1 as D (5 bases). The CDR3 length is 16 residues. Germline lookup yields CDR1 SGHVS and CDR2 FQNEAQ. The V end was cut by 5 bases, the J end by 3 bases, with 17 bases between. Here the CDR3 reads CASSLNPGEGGNTIYF. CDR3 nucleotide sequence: TGTGCCAGCAGCCTAAACCCGGGGGAGGGTGGAAACACCATATATTTT. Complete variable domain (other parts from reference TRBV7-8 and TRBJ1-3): GAGVSQSPRYKVAKRGQDVALRCDPISGHVSLFWYQQALGQGPEFLTYFQNEAQLDKSGLPSDRFFAERPEGSVSTLKIQRTQQEDSAVYLCASSLNPGEGGNTIYFGEGSWLTVV.

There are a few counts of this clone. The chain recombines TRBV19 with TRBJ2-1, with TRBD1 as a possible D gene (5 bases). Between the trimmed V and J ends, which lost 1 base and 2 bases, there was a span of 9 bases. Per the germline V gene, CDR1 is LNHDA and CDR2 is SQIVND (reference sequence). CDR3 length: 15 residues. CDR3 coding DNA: TGTGCCAGTAGTATAGGGGCAGGGCCCTACAATGAGCAGTTCTTC. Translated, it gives CASSIGAGPYNEQFF.

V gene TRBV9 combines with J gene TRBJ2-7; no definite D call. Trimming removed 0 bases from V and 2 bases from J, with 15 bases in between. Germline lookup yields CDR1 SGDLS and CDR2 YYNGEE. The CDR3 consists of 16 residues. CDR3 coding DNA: TGTGCCAGCAGCGTAGGGGGTGAGGTTTTTGCCTACGAGCAGTACTTC. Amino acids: CASSVGGEVFAYEQYF.

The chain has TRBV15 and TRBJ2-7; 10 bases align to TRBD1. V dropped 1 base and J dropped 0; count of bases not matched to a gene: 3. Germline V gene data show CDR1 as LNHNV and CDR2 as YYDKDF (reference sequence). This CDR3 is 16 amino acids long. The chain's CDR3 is CATSRGGDRGSYEQYF. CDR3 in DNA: TGTGCCACCAGCAGAGGTGGGGACAGGGGCTCCTACGAGCAGTACTTC.

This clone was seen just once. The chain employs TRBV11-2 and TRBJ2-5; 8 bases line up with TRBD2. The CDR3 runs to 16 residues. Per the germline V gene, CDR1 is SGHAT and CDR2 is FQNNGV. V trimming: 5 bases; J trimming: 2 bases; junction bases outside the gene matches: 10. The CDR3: CASSVHGAGEQETQYF. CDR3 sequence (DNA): TGTGCCAGCAGCGTCCACGGAGCGGGAGAACAAGAGACCCAGTACTTC.

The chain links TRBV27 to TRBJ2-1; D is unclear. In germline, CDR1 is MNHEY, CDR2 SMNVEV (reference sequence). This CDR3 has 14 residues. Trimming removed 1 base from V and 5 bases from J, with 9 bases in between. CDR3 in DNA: TGTGCCAGCAGTTTATTTGGGCAGGACAATGAGCAGTTCTTC. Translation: CASSLFGQDNEQFF.

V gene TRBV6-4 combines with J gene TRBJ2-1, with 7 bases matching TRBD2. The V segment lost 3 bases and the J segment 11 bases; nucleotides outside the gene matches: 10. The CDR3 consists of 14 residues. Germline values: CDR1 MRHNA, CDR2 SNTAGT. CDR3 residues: CASSDSSGLPKQFF. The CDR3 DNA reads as TGTGCCAGCAGTGATTCTAGCGGCCTCCCTAAGCAGTTCTTC.

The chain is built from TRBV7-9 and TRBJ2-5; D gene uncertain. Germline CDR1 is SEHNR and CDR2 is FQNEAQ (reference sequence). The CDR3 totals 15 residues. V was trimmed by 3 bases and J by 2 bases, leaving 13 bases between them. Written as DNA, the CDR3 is TGTGCCAGCAGCTTTGTCGGCGGCACACAAGAGACCCAGTACTTC. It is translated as CASSFVGGTQETQYF.

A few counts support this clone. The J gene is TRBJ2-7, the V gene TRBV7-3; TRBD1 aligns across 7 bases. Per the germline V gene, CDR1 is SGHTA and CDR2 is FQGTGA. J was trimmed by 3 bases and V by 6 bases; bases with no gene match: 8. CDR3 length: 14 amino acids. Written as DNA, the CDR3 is TGTGCCAGCAGGGCCGTAGCAGGGGGCTACGAGCAGTACTTC. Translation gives CASRAVAGGYEQYF.

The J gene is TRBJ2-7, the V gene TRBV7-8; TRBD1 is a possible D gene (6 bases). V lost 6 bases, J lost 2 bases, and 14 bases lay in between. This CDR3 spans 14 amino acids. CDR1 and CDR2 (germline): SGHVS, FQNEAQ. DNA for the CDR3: TGTGCCAGCAGACCGACAGGACCGACCTACGAGCAGTACTTC. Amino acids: CASRPTGPTYEQYF. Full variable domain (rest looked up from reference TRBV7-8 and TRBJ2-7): GAGVSQSPRYKVAKRGQDVALRCDPISGHVSLFWYQQALGQGPEFLTYFQNEAQLDKSGLPSDRFFAERPEGSVSTLKIQRTQQEDSAVYLCASRPTGPTYEQYFGPGTRLTVT.

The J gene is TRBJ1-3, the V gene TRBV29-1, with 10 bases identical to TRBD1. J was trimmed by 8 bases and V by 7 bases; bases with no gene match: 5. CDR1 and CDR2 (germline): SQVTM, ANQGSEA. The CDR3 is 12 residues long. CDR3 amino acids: CSARQGADTIYF. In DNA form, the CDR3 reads TGCAGCGCCCGACAGGGGGCAGACACCATATATTTT.

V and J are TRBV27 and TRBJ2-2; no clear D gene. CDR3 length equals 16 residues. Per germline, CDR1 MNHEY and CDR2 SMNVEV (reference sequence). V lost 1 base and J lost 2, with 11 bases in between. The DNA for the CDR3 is TGTGCCAGCAGTTTATATGCGACGGTTAACACCGGGGAGCTGTTTTTT. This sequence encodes CASSLYATVNTGELFF.

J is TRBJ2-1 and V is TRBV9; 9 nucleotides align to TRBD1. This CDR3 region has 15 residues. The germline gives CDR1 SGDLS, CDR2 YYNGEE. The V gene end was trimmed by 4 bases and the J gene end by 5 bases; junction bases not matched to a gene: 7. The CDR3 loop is CASSIGQGRHNEQFF. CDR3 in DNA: TGTGCCAGCAGCATAGGACAGGGGAGGCACAATGAGCAGTTCTTC.

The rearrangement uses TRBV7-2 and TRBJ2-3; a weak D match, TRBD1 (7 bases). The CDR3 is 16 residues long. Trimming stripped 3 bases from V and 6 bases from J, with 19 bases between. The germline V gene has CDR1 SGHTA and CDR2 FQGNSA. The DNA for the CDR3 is TGTGCCAGCAGCTTCTTGGGGGACTTCAGGGGGGATACGCAGTATTTT. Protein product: CASSFLGDFRGDTQYF.

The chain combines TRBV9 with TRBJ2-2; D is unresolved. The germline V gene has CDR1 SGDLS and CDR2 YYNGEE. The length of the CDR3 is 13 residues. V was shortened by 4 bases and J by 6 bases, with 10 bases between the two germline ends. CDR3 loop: CASSSQVAGELFF. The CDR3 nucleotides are TGTGCCAGCAGCTCCCAGGTGGCCGGGGAGCTGTTTTTT.

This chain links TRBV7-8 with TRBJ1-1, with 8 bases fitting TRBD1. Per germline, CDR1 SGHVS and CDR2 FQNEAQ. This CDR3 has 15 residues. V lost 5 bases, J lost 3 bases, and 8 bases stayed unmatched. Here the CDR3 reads CASSPQTGGDTEAFF. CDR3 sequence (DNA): TGTGCCAGCAGCCCACAAACAGGGGGGGACACTGAAGCTTTCTTT.

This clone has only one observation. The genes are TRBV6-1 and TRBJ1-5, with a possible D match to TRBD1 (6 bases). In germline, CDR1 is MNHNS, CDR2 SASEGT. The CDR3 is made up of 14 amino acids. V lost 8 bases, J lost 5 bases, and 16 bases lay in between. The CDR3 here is CASGRTGRDQPQHF. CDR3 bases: TGTGCCAGCGGCCGAACAGGGAGGGATCAGCCCCAGCATTTT.

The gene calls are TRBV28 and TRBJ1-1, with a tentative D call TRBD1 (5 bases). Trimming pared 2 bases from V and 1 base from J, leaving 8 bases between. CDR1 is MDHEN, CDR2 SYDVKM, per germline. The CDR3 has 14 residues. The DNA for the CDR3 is TGTGCCAGCAGTTTAGGTGGGGGGAACACTGAAGCTTTCTTT. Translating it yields CASSLGGGNTEAFF.

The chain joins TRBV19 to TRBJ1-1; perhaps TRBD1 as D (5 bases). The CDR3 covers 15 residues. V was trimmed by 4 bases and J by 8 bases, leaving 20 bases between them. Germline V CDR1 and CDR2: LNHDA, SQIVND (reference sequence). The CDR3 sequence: CASSSGLGRVAEAFF. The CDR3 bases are TGTGCCAGTAGTAGTGGTTTAGGCAGGGTAGCCGAAGCTTTCTTT.

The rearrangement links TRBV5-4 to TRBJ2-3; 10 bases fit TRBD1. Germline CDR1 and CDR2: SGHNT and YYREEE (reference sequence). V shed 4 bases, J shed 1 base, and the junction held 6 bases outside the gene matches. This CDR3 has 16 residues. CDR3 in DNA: TGTGCCAGCAGCGACCGGGACAGGGGACGCACAGATACGCAGTATTTT. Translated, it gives CASSDRDRGRTDTQYF.

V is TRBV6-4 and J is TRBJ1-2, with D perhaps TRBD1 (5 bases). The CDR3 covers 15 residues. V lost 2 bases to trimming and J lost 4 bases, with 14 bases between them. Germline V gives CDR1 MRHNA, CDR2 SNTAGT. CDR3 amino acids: CASSDKGLGGYGYTF. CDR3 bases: TGTGCCAGCAGTGACAAGGGTTTGGGGGGCTATGGCTACACCTTC.

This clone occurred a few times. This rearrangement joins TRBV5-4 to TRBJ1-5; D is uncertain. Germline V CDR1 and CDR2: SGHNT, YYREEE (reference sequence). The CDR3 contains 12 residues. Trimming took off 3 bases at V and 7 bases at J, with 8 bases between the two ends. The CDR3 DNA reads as TGTGCCAGCAGCTGGATGGGCCAGCCCCAGCATTTT. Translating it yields CASSWMGQPQHF.

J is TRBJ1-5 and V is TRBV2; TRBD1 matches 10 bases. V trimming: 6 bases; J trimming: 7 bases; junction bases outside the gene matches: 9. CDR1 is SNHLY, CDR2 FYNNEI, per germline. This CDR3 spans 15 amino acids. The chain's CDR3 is CASSLIGQGGQPQHF. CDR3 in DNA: TGTGCCAGCAGCCTCATTGGACAGGGGGGCCAGCCCCAGCATTTT. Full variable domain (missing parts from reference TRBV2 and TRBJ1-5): EPEVTQTPSHQVTQMGQEVILRCVPISNHLYFYWYRQILGQKVEFLVSFYNNEISEKSEIFDDQFSVERPDGSNFTLKIRSTKLEDSAMYFCASSLIGQGGQPQHFGDGTRLSIL.

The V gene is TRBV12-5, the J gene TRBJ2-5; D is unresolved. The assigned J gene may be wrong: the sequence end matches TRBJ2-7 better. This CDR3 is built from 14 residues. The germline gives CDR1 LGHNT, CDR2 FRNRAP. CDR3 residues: CASGLPADSYEQYF. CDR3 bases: TGTGCTAGTGGTTTGCCTGCCGATTCCTACGAGCAGTACTTC.

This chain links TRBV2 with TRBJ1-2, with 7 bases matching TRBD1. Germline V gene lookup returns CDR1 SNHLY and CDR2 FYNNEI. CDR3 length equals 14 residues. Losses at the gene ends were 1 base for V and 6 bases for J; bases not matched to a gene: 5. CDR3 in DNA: TGTGCCAGCAGTGAAGAAGGAGACAGGGATGGCTACACCTTC. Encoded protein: CASSEEGDRDGYTF.

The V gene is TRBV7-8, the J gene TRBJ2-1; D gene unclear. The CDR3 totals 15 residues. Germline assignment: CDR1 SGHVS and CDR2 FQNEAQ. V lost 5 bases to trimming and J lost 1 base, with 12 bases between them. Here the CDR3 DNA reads TGTGCCAGCAGCGCCAGCCGAGGATCCTACAATGAGCAGTTCTTC. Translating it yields CASSASRGSYNEQFF. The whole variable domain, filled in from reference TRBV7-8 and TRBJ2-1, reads GAGVSQSPRYKVAKRGQDVALRCDPISGHVSLFWYQQALGQGPEFLTYFQNEAQLDKSGLPSDRFFAERPEGSVSTLKIQRTQQEDSAVYLCASSASRGSYNEQFFGPGTRLTVL.

The CDR3 reads CASSPDLGTEAFF. Written as DNA, the CDR3 is TGTGCCAGCTCACCGGACCTGGGCACTGAAGCTTTCTTT. V and J are TRBV18 and TRBJ1-1; unclear D gene. Germline lookup yields CDR1 KGHSH and CDR2 LQKENI. The CDR3 spans 13 residues. The ends were cut back, 3 bases at V and 4 bases at J, with 9 bases in the middle.